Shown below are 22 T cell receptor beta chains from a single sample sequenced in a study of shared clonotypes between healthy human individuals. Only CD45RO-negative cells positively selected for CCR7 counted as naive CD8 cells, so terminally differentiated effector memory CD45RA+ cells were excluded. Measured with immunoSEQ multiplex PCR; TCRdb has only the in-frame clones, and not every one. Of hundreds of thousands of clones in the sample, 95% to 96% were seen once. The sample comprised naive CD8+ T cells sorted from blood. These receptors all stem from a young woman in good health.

The CDR3 sequence: CASSLAGRVAASYNEQFF. Written as DNA, the CDR3 is TGTGCCAGCAGTTTAGCCGGGCGGGTAGCGGCCTCCTACAATGAGCAGTTCTTC. V and J are TRBV28 and TRBJ2-1; possibly TRBD2 for D (6 bases). Trimming pared 2 bases from V and 0 bases from J, leaving 17 bases between. Germline values: CDR1 MDHEN, CDR2 SYDVKM. CDR3 size: 18 residues.

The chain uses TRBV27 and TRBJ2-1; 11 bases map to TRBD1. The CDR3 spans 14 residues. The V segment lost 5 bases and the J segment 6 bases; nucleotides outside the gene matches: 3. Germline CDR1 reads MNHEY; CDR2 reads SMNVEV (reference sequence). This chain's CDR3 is CASSGGTGGNEQFF. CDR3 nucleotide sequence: TGTGCCAGCAGTGGGGGGACAGGGGGCAATGAGCAGTTCTTC.

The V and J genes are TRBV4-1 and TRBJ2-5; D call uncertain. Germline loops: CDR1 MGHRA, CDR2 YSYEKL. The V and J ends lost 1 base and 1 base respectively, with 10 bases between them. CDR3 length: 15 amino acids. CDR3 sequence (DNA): TGCGCCAGCAGCCAAGCAGTTGGCAGCCAAGAGACCCAGTACTTC. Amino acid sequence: CASSQAVGSQETQYF.

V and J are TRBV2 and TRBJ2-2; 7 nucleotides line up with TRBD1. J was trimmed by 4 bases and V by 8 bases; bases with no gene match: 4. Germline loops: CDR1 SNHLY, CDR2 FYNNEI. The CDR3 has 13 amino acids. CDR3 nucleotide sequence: TGTGCCAGCCAGGACAGGACCACCGGGGAGCTGTTTTTT. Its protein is CASQDRTTGELFF. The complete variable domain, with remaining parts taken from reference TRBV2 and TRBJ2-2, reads EPEVTQTPSHQVTQMGQEVILRCVPISNHLYFYWYRQILGQKVEFLVSFYNNEISEKSEIFDDQFSVERPDGSNFTLKIRSTKLEDSAMYFCASQDRTTGELFFGEGSRLTVL.

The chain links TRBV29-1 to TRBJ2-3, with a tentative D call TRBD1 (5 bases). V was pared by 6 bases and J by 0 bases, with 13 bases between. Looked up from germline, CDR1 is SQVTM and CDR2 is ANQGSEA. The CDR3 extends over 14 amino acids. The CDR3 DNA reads TGCAGCGTCCACGGACATATAAGCACAGATACGCAGTATTTT. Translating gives CSVHGHISTDTQYF.

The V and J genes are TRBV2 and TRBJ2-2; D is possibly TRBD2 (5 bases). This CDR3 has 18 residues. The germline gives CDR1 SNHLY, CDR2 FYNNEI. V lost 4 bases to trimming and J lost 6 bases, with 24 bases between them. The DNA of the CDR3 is TGTGCCAGCAGTGGCACAGTAGAGACGGGATCGGAGGCCGGGGAGCTGTTTTTT. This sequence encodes CASSGTVETGSEAGELFF.

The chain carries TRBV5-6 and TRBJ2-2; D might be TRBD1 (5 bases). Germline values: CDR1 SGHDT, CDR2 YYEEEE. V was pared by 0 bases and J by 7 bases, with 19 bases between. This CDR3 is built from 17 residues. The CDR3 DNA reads TGTGCCAGCAGCTTGGCCGGTAGGGCAGGGATTTTCGGGGAGCTGTTTTTT. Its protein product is CASSLAGRAGIFGELFF. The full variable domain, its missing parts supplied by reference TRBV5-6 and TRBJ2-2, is DAGVTQSPTHLIKTRGQQVTLRCSPKSGHDTVSWYQQALGQGPQFIFQYYEEEERQRGNFPDRFSGHQFPNYSSELNVNALLLGDSALYLCASSLAGRAGIFGELFFGEGSRLTVL.

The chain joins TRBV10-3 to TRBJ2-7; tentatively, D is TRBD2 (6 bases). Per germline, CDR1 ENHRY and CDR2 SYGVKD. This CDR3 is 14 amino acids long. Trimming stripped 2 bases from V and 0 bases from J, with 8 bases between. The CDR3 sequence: CAISETGASYEQYF. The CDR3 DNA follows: TGTGCCATCAGTGAGACGGGAGCCTCCTACGAGCAGTACTTC.

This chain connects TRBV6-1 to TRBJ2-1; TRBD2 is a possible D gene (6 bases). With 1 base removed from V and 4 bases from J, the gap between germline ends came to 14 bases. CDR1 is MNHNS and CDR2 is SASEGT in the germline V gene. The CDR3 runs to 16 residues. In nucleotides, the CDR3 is TGTGCCAGCAGTGAAGTTGGGGGAGGCGGTTACAATGAGCAGTTCTTC. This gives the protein CASSEVGGGGYNEQFF.

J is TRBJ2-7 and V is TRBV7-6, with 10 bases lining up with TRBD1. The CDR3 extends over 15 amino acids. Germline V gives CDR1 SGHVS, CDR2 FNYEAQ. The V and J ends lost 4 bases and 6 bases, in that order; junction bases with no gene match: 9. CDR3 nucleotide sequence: TGTGCCAGCAGCTCTCCAGGGGGACAGGGGCCCGAGCAGTACTTC. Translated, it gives CASSSPGGQGPEQYF.

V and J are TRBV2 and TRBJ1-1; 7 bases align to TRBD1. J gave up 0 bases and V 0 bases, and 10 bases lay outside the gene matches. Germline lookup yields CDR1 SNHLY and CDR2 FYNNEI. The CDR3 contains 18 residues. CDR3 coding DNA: TGTGCCAGCAGTGAAGCAGTACCTGACAGGGCCTTGAACACTGAAGCTTTCTTT. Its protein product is CASSEAVPDRALNTEAFF.

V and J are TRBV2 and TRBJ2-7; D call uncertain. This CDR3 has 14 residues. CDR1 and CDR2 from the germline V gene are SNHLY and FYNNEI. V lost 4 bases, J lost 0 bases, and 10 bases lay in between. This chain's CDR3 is CASSGDFTSYEQYF. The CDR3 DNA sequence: TGTGCCAGCAGTGGAGACTTTACCTCCTACGAGCAGTACTTC.

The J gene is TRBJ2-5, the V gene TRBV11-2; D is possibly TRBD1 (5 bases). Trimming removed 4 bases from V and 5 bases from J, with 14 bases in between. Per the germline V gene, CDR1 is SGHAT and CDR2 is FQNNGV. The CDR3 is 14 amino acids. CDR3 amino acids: CASSWARADETQYF. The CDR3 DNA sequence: TGTGCCAGCAGCTGGGCCAGGGCGGATGAGACCCAGTACTTC.

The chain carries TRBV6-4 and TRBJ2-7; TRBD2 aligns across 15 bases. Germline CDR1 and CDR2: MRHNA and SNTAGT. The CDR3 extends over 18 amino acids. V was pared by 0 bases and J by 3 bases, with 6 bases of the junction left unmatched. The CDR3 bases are TGTGCCAGCAGTGACTCGCTAGGGACTAGCGGGGGGCTCTACGAGCAGTACTTC. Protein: CASSDSLGTSGGLYEQYF.

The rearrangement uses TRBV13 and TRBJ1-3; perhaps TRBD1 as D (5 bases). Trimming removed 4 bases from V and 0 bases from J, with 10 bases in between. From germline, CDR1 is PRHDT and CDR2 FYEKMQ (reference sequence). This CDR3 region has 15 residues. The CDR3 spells CASSSTDNSGNTIYF. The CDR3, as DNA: TGTGCCAGCAGCTCGACAGATAACTCTGGAAACACCATATATTTT.

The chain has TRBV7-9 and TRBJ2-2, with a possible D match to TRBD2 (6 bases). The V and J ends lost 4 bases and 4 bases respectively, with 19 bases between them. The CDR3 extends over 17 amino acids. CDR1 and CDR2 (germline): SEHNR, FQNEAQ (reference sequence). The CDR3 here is CASSSPAGRGGTGELFF. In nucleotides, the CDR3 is TGTGCCAGCAGCTCTCCCGCAGGCCGGGGAGGCACCGGGGAGCTGTTTTTT.

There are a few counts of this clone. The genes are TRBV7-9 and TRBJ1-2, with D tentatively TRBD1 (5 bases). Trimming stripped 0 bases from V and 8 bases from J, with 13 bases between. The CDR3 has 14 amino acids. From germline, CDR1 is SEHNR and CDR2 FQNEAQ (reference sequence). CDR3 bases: TGTGCCAGCAGCTTAGCGGGGGGAACTTGGGGCTACACCTTC. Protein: CASSLAGGTWGYTF. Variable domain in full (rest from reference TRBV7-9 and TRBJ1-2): DTGVSQNPRHKITKRGQNVTFRCDPISEHNRLYWYRQTLGQGPEFLTYFQNEAQLEKSRLLSDRFSAERPKGSFSTLEIQRTEQGDSAMYLCASSLAGGTWGYTFGSGTRLTVV.

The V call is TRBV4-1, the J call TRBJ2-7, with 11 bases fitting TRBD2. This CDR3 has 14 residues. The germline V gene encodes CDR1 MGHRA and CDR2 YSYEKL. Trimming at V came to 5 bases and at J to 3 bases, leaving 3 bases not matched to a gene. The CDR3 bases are TGCGCCAGCAGCACACTAGCGGGAGTCTACGAGCAGTACTTC. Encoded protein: CASSTLAGVYEQYF.

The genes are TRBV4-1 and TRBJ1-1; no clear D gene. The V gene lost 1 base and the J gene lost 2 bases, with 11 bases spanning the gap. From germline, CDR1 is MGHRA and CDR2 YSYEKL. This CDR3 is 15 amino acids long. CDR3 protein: CASSQVRTLNTEAFF. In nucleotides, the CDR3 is TGCGCCAGCAGCCAAGTTCGGACTCTAAACACTGAAGCTTTCTTT.

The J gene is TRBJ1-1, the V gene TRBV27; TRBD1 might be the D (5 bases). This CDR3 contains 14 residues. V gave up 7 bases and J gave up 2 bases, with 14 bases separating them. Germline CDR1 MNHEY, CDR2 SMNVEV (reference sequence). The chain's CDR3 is CASTLVGGNTEAFF. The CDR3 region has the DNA TGTGCCAGCACCTTAGTGGGGGGAAACACTGAAGCTTTCTTT.

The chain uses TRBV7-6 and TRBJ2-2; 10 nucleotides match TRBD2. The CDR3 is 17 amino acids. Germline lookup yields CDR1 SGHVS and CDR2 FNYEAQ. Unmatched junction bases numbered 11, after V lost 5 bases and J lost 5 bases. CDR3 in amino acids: CASSPSRAGGLTGELFF. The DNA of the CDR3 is TGTGCCAGCAGCCCCTCGCGAGCGGGAGGGCTAACCGGGGAGCTGTTTTTT.

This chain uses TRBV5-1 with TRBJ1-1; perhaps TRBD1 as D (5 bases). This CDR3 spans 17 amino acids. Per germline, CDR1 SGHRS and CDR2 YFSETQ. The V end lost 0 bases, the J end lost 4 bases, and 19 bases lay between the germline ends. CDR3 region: CASSLAIMGTGGTEAFF. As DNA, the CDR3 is TGCGCCAGCAGCTTGGCCATAATGGGGACCGGAGGCACTGAAGCTTTCTTT.